Listed below are T cell receptor beta chains from one sample, sequenced in a study of beta chain features in type 1 diabetes. Produced via immunoSEQ multiplex PCR; TCRdb's table is partial and in-frame only. In the table there are some 270,000 clones, approximately 11% of which are singletons. The sequenced material came from naive CD4+ T cells from blood. These TCRs come from a man aged 30 to 45 with type 1 diabetes. The CDR3 runs from the conserved cysteine through the conserved F or W. D genes are given only for firm matches. Expanded clones are given a class, and other clones once, few, many or no size at all.

TRBV18,15,TRBJ2-7,few,NA,TGTGCCAGCTCACCACTGGGAGGTAGCTCCTACGAGCAGTACTTC,CASSPLGGSSYEQYF
TRBV11-2,15,TRBJ1-1,NA,NA,TGTGCCAGCAGCTTAGACGCGACATCCTACACTGAAGCTTTCTTT,CASSLDATSYTEAFF
TRBV5-4,11,TRBJ2-7,NA,NA,TGTGCCAGCAGCTCAAACTACGAGCAGTACTTC,CASSSNYEQYF
TRBV6-1,14,TRBJ2-3,NA,TRBD2,TGTGCCAGCAGGGTGCGGGGGGCGACAGATACGCAGTATTTT,CASRVRGATDTQYF
TRBV7-8,13,TRBJ2-5,NA,NA,TGTGCCAGCACCCCGGGGGGCCAGGAGACCCAGTACTTC,CASTPGGQETQYF
TRBV7-9,11,TRBJ1-1,few,NA,TGTGCCAGCAGCCATAACACTGAAGCTTTCTTT,CASSHNTEAFF
TRBV7-2,15,TRBJ1-1,NA,NA,TGTGCCAGCAGTCCCGACATTACCCAGAACACTGAAGCTTTCTTT,CASSPDITQNTEAFF
TRBV5-4,13,TRBJ2-5,NA,TRBD2,TGTGCCAGCAGCACTCCGGGACTAGGAATACAGTACTTC,CASSTPGLGIQYF
TRBV7-9,17,TRBJ1-5,NA,TRBD1,TGTGCCAGCAGCTTGGGACAGGGGACGGGAAGCAATCAGCCCCAGCATTTT,CASSLGQGTGSNQPQHF
TRBV19,12,TRBJ2-2,NA,NA,TGTGCCACCGGTACTCCGGGCGGGGAGCTGTTTTTT,CATGTPGGELFF
TRBV7-7,13,TRBJ2-7,NA,TRBD1,TGTGCTAGCAGCCCCGGACAGGGTTACGAGCAGTACTTC,CASSPGQGYEQYF
TRBV4-1,13,TRBJ2-3,few,NA,TGCGCCAGCAGCCAAGATACACCAGATACGCAGTATTTT,CASSQDTPDTQYF